These T cell receptor beta chains were read from a single sample in a study of cytomegalovirus exposure and HLA in healthy donors. TCRdb's copy holds only in-frame clones and misses some; the assay was immunoSEQ multiplex PCR. The data show 150,000 or so clones, with approximately 81% seen just once and around 2% held by the top ten. Sequenced material: PBMCs. These receptors all come from a man younger than 35 in good health and CMV-seronegative. Both conserved end residues are part of each CDR3. The D gene is left open where the match is weak. A clone size is listed for some rows: how often the clone was seen (once, few, many), or a class if it is expanded.

length	size	J	D	V	CDR3	DNA
14	-	TRBJ1-4	TRBD1	TRBV27	CASSSGTGGRKLFF	TGTGCCAGCTCATCCGGGACAGGGGGCAGGAAACTGTTTTTT
13	-	TRBJ2-7	TRBD1	TRBV25-1	CASRDRQTYEQYF	TGTGCCAGCCGGGACAGGCAAACCTACGAGCAGTACTTC
14	-	TRBJ2-7	-	TRBV6-5	CASSKLGSVYEQYF	TGTGCCAGCAGCAAGCTCGGGAGTGTCTACGAGCAGTACTTC
15	few	TRBJ2-2	TRBD2	TRBV10-1	CASRGTSGPTGELFF	TGCGCCAGCAGGGGGACTAGCGGACCCACCGGGGAGCTGTTTTTT
17	-	TRBJ1-3	TRBD1	TRBV4-1	CASSRLQGGTSGNTIYF	TGCGCCAGCAGCCGATTACAGGGGGGAACCTCTGGAAACACCATATATTTT
15	-	TRBJ2-7	TRBD2	TRBV11-2	CASSLSSGGAYEQYF	TGTGCCAGCAGCTTGAGCAGCGGGGGTGCATACGAGCAGTACTTC
12	-	TRBJ1-2	TRBD1	TRBV29-1	CSVGGQNYGYTF	TGCAGCGTTGGGGGACAGAACTATGGCTACACCTTC
16	-	TRBJ2-1	TRBD2	TRBV11-1	CASSFPGLAAGNEQFF	TGTGCCAGCAGCTTCCCGGGACTAGCGGCTGGCAATGAGCAGTTCTTC
17	-	TRBJ1-5	-	TRBV5-8	CASSSPAYSGGNQPQHF	TGTGCCAGCAGCTCGCCCGCTTACTCCGGGGGCAATCAGCCCCAGCATTTT
15	-	TRBJ1-3	-	TRBV9	CASSPEAHSGNTIYF	TGTGCCAGCAGCCCCGAGGCCCACTCTGGAAACACCATATATTTT
15	few	TRBJ1-5	TRBD1	TRBV19	CASSTGQGLGQPQHF	TGTGCCAGTAGTACAGGACAGGGATTAGGCCAGCCCCAGCATTTT
14	-	TRBJ2-5	-	TRBV4-1	CASSQKGVSETQYF	TGCGCCAGCAGCCAAAAAGGGGTATCAGAGACCCAGTACTTC
16	-	TRBJ1-4	-	TRBV6-1	CASSEAVGQGDEKLFF	TGTGCCAGCAGTGAAGCAGTGGGCCAGGGCGATGAAAAACTGTTTTTT
17	-	TRBJ1-3	-	TRBV9	CASSEPSGTDSGNTIYF	TGTGCCAGCAGCGAACCTTCTGGCACAGACTCTGGAAACACCATATATTTT
14	-	TRBJ2-5	-	TRBV18	CASSLGHREETQYF	TGTGCCAGCTCGCTAGGACACCGCGAAGAGACCCAGTACTTC
16	-	TRBJ2-1	TRBD2	TRBV6-4	CASSKTSGAVYNEQFF	TGTGCCAGCAGTAAAACTAGCGGGGCCGTTTACAATGAGCAGTTCTTC
15	-	TRBJ2-3	TRBD1	TRBV5-1	CASSFTGAGTDTQYF	TGCGCCAGCAGCTTTACAGGGGCCGGCACAGATACGCAGTATTTT
15	-	TRBJ2-1	TRBD1	TRBV27	CASSLLRDRVNEQFF	TGTGCCAGCAGTTTACTTAGGGACAGGGTCAATGAGCAGTTCTTC
13	-	TRBJ2-5	-	TRBV5-8	CASSLGQGKTQYF	TGTGCCAGCAGCTTGGGGCAGGGAAAGACCCAGTACTTC
15	-	TRBJ2-7	TRBD1	TRBV19	CASTPWGTGGPEQYF	TGTGCCAGTACCCCCTGGGGGACAGGGGGCCCTGAGCAGTACTTC
15	-	TRBJ1-4	-	TRBV9	CASSAQPGTNEKLFF	TGTGCCAGCAGCGCCCAGCCGGGTACTAATGAAAAACTGTTTTTT
18	-	TRBJ2-1	-	TRBV11-3	CASSKGGAGTISAHEQFF	TGTGCCAGCAGCAAGGGGGGGGCAGGGACCATCTCCGCCCATGAGCAGTTCTTC
15	-	TRBJ2-4	-	TRBV15	CATSRGPGVLDIQYF	TGTGCCACCAGCAGAGGCCCAGGGGTTTTGGACATTCAGTACTTC
13	-	TRBJ1-3	-	TRBV6-1	CASRLASGNTIYF	TGTGCCAGCAGGTTAGCGTCTGGAAACACCATATATTTT
13	-	TRBJ2-4	-	TRBV5-4	CASSLYSRNIQYF	TGTGCCAGCAGCTTGTATAGTAGAAACATTCAGTACTTC
12	-	TRBJ2-7	TRBD2	TRBV9	CASSPGGDEQYF	TGTGCCAGCAGCCCGGGGGGTGACGAGCAGTACTTC
14	-	TRBJ1-2	TRBD1	TRBV6-1	CASSEGTGSYGYTF	TGTGCCAGCAGTGAAGGGACAGGAAGCTATGGCTACACCTTC
11	few	TRBJ2-7	-	TRBV20-1	CSAKDNYEQYF	TGCAGTGCTAAGGACAACTACGAGCAGTACTTC
18	-	TRBJ2-3	TRBD2	TRBV7-9	CASSLGRLAGGPFDTQYF	TGTGCCAGCAGCTTAGGGCGACTAGCGGGGGGACCCTTTGATACGCAGTATTTT
12	-	TRBJ2-7	TRBD1	TRBV7-2	CASSATGVEQYF	TGTGCCAGCAGCGCGACAGGGGTCGAGCAGTACTTC